These 20 T cell receptor beta chains were sequenced from one sample in a study of response to subunit inactivated influenza vaccine. A single record per CDR3 protein comes from TCRdb applying MiXCR to the RT-PCR reads. The table records 500,000 to 550,000 distinct CDR3 sequences, under 30% of them present only once. These same records also appear under a second study, on T cells expressing NK-cell markers. That paper states: Production of TCR beta cDNA relied on 5'RACE template switching with UMIs.

Sequenced material: CD4+ T cells sorted from PBMCs, taken about 11 days after vaccination. These receptors came from a man between 50 and 59 years old who received an inactivated influenza vaccine.

The chain joins TRBV6-5 to TRBJ1-6, with D possibly matching TRBD1 (5 bases). The CDR3 runs 16 residues. V was clipped by 0 bases and J by 6 bases, with 12 bases between them. Germline lookup yields CDR1 MNHEY and CDR2 SVGAGI. The CDR3 bases are TGTGCCAGCAGTTACTCGACATCAGGGCCTAATTCACCCCTCCACTTT. This sequence encodes CASSYSTSGPNSPLHF.

This clonotype was found a few times. The chain employs TRBV7-9 and TRBJ2-3; 9 bases are shared with TRBD2. The germline CDR1 and CDR2 sequences are SEHNR and FQNEAQ (reference sequence). CDR3 length equals 18 residues. V shed 6 bases, J shed 3 bases, and the junction held 16 bases outside the gene matches. CDR3 DNA sequence: TGTGCCAGCAGACTCCGCTATGGGCGCGGGGGGGGAACAGATACGCAGTATTTT. Translating it yields CASRLRYGRGGGTDTQYF.

This clonotype was observed at least ten times. The CDR3 bases are TGTGCCACGGGGGAGGCGGATACGCAGTATTTT. Its translation: CATGEADTQYF. The J gene is TRBJ2-3, the V gene TRBV6-6, with a tentative D call TRBD2 (6 bases). This CDR3 comprises 11 residues. Germline assignment: CDR1 MNHNY and CDR2 SVGAGI (reference sequence). Trimming removed 10 bases at V and 6 bases at J, with 11 bases between.

The rearrangement joins TRBV20-1 to TRBJ1-5; unclear D gene. CDR1 is DFQATT, CDR2 SNEGSKA, per germline (reference sequence). This CDR3 contains 15 residues. Trimming pared 2 bases from V and 4 bases from J, leaving 15 bases between. The CDR3 sequence is CSARPSTDRNQPQHF. CDR3 bases: TGCAGTGCTAGACCATCTACGGACCGAAATCAGCCCCAGCATTTT.

The chain uses TRBV6-6 and TRBJ2-1, with unresolved D. Germline assignment: CDR1 MNHNY and CDR2 SVGAGI (reference sequence). The CDR3 runs to 12 residues. Deletions cut 7 bases from V and 5 bases from J, with 9 bases between. CDR3 amino acids: CASTALNNEQFF. The CDR3 coding sequence is TGTGCCAGCACGGCGCTGAACAATGAGCAGTTCTTC.

This rearrangement joins TRBV28 to TRBJ1-4; 12 bases agree with TRBD1. Germline V CDR1 and CDR2: MDHEN, SYDVKM. V gave up 3 bases and J gave up 8 bases; unmatched junction bases: 4. The CDR3 has 15 residues. DNA for the CDR3: TGTGCCAGCAGTTTGGGGACAGGGGGCAAGGAAAAACTGTTTTTT. Protein product: CASSLGTGGKEKLFF. Variable domain in full (rest from reference TRBV28 and TRBJ1-4): DVKVTQSSRYLVKRTGEKVFLECVQDMDHENMFWYRQDPGLGLRLIYFSYDVKMKEKGDIPEGYSVSREKKERFSLILESASTNQTSMYLCASSLGTGGKEKLFFGSGTQLSVL.

This chain connects TRBV21-1 to TRBJ2-5; TRBD2, the table's D call, lacks a check against the DNA. TRBV21-1 is described as a pseudogene. The CDR3 sequence is 20 residues long. The CDR3 nucleotides read TGTGCCAGCAGCAAATTCCCCGCTGAAGTTTGGGGGACCAGCCAAGAGACCCAGTACTTC. As protein: CASSKFPAEVWGTSQETQYF.

This chain links TRBV7-9 with TRBJ1-4, with D unresolved. V lost 5 bases and J 4 bases, leaving 11 bases between the germline ends. Germline loops: CDR1 SEHNR, CDR2 FQNEAQ (reference sequence). The CDR3 runs 14 residues. For the CDR3, the DNA is TGTGCCAGCAGCCCCCTCCAACGTAATGAAAAACTGTTTTTT. Protein product: CASSPLQRNEKLFF.

The chain is built from TRBV12-3 or TRBV12-4 and TRBJ1-6; D may be TRBD1 (5 bases). This CDR3 has 13 residues. The ends were cut back, 5 bases at V and 15 bases at J, with 17 bases in the middle. CDR3 nucleotide sequence: TGTGCCAGCAGTGCCGGACACTTTGCCATCCTCCACTTT. This codes for CASSAGHFAILHF.

This sequence joins TRBV20-1 and TRBJ1-1; TRBD1 matches 10 bases. Germline loops: CDR1 DFQATT, CDR2 SNEGSKA (reference sequence). This CDR3 has 15 residues. J gave up 7 bases and V 3 bases, and 11 bases lay outside the gene matches. CDR3 sequence: CSARRTGQGNNEAFF. The CDR3 DNA follows: TGCAGTGCTAGGAGAACGGGACAGGGGAATAATGAAGCTTTCTTT.

The CDR3 here is CAIRMSGGTTDTQYF. The CDR3, as DNA: TGTGCCATCAGAATGTCAGGGGGGACCACAGATACGCAGTATTTT. This chain connects TRBV10-3 to TRBJ2-3, with D tentatively TRBD1 (7 bases). The CDR3 consists of 15 residues. Trimming left V 6 bases short and J 2 bases short, with 15 bases between. The germline V gene encodes CDR1 ENHRY and CDR2 SYGVKD.

A few counts support this clonotype. Compared with germline, one end of the junction differs, possibly owing to a read error. The chain has TRBV20-1 and TRBJ2-7; D is uncertain. The CDR3 has 13 residues. The germline V gene has CDR1 DFQATT and CDR2 SNEGSKA (reference sequence). DNA of the CDR3: TGCAGTGCTAGAGATCCACCAACTTACGGGCAGTACTTC. Encoded protein: CSARDPPTYGQYF.

Only a few counts were recorded for this clonotype. This chain connects TRBV10-3 to TRBJ1-5; 8 nucleotides agree with TRBD1. CDR1 ENHRY and CDR2 SYGVKD come from the germline V gene. CDR3 length equals 13 residues. V dropped 4 bases and J dropped 7; count of bases not matched to a gene: 3. The CDR3 DNA reads as TGTGCCATCAGTGTGGACAGGGCCCAGCCCCAGCATTTT. Protein: CAISVDRAQPQHF.

This chain joins TRBV4-3 and TRBJ2-3; unclear D gene. The germline V gene encodes CDR1 LGHNA and CDR2 YSLEER. With 3 bases removed from V and 5 bases from J, the gap between germline ends came to 15 bases. This CDR3 is built from 15 residues. The CDR3 loop reads CASSQNHLMVDTQYF. In nucleotides, the CDR3 is TGCGCCAGCAGCCAGAACCACCTGATGGTAGATACGCAGTATTTT.

The V call is TRBV4-2, the J call TRBJ1-3, with 7 bases lining up with TRBD1. This CDR3 is built from 15 residues. J was trimmed by 9 bases and V by 0 bases; bases with no gene match: 8. Germline assignment: CDR1 LGHNA and CDR2 YNFKEQ. The CDR3 DNA is TGTGCCAGCAGCCAAGACCGACAGGGTGGCGGCACCATATATTTT. This encodes CASSQDRQGGGTIYF.

The V and J genes are TRBV24-1 and TRBJ2-2; 9 nucleotides agree with TRBD1. V shed 6 bases, J shed 7 bases, and the junction held 5 bases outside the gene matches. Germline CDR1 reads KGHDR; CDR2 reads SFDVKD. This CDR3 is built from 14 residues. CDR3 nucleotides: TGTGCCACCAGTAACAGGGGGCTAGGCGGGGAGCTGTTTTTT. Translated: CATSNRGLGGELFF.

The CDR3 nucleotides are TGTGCCAGCAGAGCGGGACAGGCGGGGATTATTTCACCCCTCCACTTT. Protein product: CASRAGQAGIISPLHF. The chain is built from TRBV12-3 or TRBV12-4 and TRBJ1-6; 8 bases line up with TRBD1. This CDR3 is built from 16 residues. Trimming cost V 6 bases and J 9 bases; bases outside gene matches: 13.

The CDR3: CSAVGAGSTDTQYF. DNA for the CDR3: TGCAGTGCTGTGGGGGCTGGCAGCACAGATACGCAGTATTTT. The chain uses TRBV20-1 and TRBJ2-3; D is possibly TRBD1 (6 bases). This CDR3 is built from 14 residues. V lost 5 bases, J lost 0 bases, and 12 bases lay in between. In germline, CDR1 is DFQATT, CDR2 SNEGSKA (reference sequence).

The J gene is TRBJ2-1, the V gene TRBV20-1; D is unclear. The germline CDR1 and CDR2 sequences are DFQATT and SNEGSKA (reference sequence). There are 13 residues in the CDR3. V lost 5 bases and J 0 bases, leaving 8 bases between the germline ends. The CDR3 loop is CSASLSSYNEQFF. DNA for the CDR3: TGCAGTGCTTCCTTGAGCTCCTACAATGAGCAGTTCTTC.

This clonotype was observed at least ten times. The V gene is TRBV20-1, the J gene TRBJ1-6; TRBD1 is a possible D gene (5 bases). The CDR3 sequence is 15 residues long. The V gene's germline CDR1 is DFQATT and CDR2 SNEGSKA (reference sequence). V dropped 2 bases and J dropped 5 bases, with 13 bases sitting between them. The CDR3 DNA sequence: TGCAGTGCTAGACCTTCGGGGACCGATAATTCACCCCTCCACTTT. Encoded protein: CSARPSGTDNSPLHF.